This TCR beta chain derives from a study of blood T cells in healthy people across ages (dated by TCRdb to the mid-2010s). As for the study more broadly: Template switching captured roughly one uniquely barcoded TCR beta cDNA molecule per two T cells in model experiments. Age-related changes in TCR beta repertoire diversity were measured in the study by deep sequencing normalized with unique cDNA molecular identifiers. The donors were split into four age groups: young (average about 16 years), middle-aged (39), aged (roughly 60) and long-lived (approximately 89). To avoid experimental bias, donors of different ages were randomly spread across the sequencing lanes. Using the same blood draw, the study looked at two additional independent replicas of 1 million unique cDNA reads for two donors, one aged 18 to 30 and the other aged 80 or older. Results and caveats for the whole study, not just this receptor: The CMV infection status of donors was not known, potentially confounding age-related changes in expanded clonotypes. Observed TCR beta diversity per million T cells fell roughly linearly with age, and a significant reduction was already apparent by age about 38. Compared with the aged group, more naive CD4+ T cells, fewer expanded clones and increased TCR diversity were shown by the long-lived group, suggesting age selection. Since profiling was done on bulk unsorted PBMCs, naive and antigen-experienced compartments could not be conclusively compared. Observed TCR beta diversity correlated strongly with the percentage of naive T cells measured by flow cytometry. Total diversity estimates from one million sequenced T cells were considered lower bounds and underestimates.

With regard to this clonotype: This clone's antigen is unknown. No much larger clone exists at a distance of one base, and base qualities are not known.

According to the germline V gene (reference sequence), CDR1 reads DFQATT and CDR2 reads SNEGSKA. The CDR3 numbers 14 residues from cysteine through phenylalanine. Left in the record is the CDR3 DNA by itself, 42 bases read in frame from the first base. Systemically healthy Caucasian individuals from Russia, some 40 in total and aged about 6 to 95 years, were included as donors. Ten milliliters of peripheral blood were drawn from each donor into EDTA-treated Vacutainer tubes. Ficoll-Paque density-gradient centrifugation was used to isolate PBMCs, with at least 6.5 million per sample. Total RNA was extracted from PBMCs with Trizol reagent, with at least 5.5 micrograms obtained per sample. For every donor, flow cytometry on a PBMC aliquot measured the percentage of naive CD45RAhigh/CD27high T cells. The method was 5' RACE. Sequencer: Illumina HiSeq 2500. A second roughly 6 to 11 cycle PCR used a sample-barcoded 5' primer and a J-beta primer mix. Each TCR beta cDNA molecule received a unique molecular identifier from a template-switch 5' adaptor carrying 12 random nucleotides. Each sample yielded at least 2.5 million CDR3-containing paired-end reads. All of the RNA was converted into first-strand cDNA using the Mint cDNA synthesis kit, with a TRBC-specific oligonucleotide serving as the primer. Following uracil-DNA glycosylase treatment, a first 18-cycle PCR with universal primers M1SS and BC2_uni_R was performed on all cDNA. The original pipeline was this. Normalization of each sample was performed by random selection of 1 million high-quality reads, each carrying a distinct molecular identifier. Instead of being binned into consensus sequences, reads that shared molecular identifiers were thrown out. MiTCR, set to a Q25 quality threshold and the strictest error-elimination algorithm, was used for CDR3 identification, clonotype clustering and error correction. Lower-bound total TCR beta diversity was estimated with a nonparametric unseen species model using Euler transformation. The public reads were quality trimmed at Q25 with fastp and then assembled into clones with MiXCR by TCRdb, keeping productive beta chains. A single entry per CDR3 protein holds the most common genes and DNA from its merged rows. Clone size and V and J calls follow TCRdb, not the original study. The sample has some 710,000 distinct CDR3 sequences on record, around 50% of them singletons. 15% to 20% of the sample is in the top ten clones.

Material for sequencing was blood. The TCR was taken from a man of 80 years or more in good health. The sequence links TRBV20-1 to TRBJ2-1; 5 matching bases give a weak D call of TRBD2. The J call may be incorrect, as the DNA end agrees better with TRBJ2-7. The nucleotides read TGCAGTGCTAGAGATGCGGGTGGGTACAATGAGCAGTACTTC. This yields the protein CSARDAGGYNEQYF.